The present entry profiles one TCR beta chain with its context. No antigen is known for it. Just one base apart from a much larger clone, this may be a read error. This is likely a read error, given that the CDR3 carries no conserved phenylalanine or tryptophan at its end. The data are from a study of regulatory T cells in long-lasting Graves disease. Overall study results and limits: TCR diversity was lower in persistent Graves' patients (versus newly diagnosed ones). Accuracy may have suffered from the small sample size. Tissue studied was limited to peripheral blood, excluding thyroid tissue.

HTBI primers from iRepertoire and Arm-PCR of CDR3 regions yielded the TCR beta libraries. Using its own MiXCR run on the multiplex PCR reads, TCRdb lists one record per CDR3 protein. This table has roughly 450,000 distinct CDR3 sequences, less than 25% appearing once. As for time point: persistent/refractory GD, antithyroid drugs over 5 years with positive TRAb. PBMC-extracted RNA yielded the TCR library. The V gene lost 2 bases and the J gene lost 1 base, with 11 bases spanning the gap. The length of the CDR3 is 15 residues. The germline V gene has CDR1 MNHEY and CDR2 SVGAGI. The source material was peripheral blood mononuclear cells (PBMCs), sampled when the disease was refractory, from a patient treated with antithyroid drugs. The genes are TRBV6-5 and TRBJ1-1, with D perhaps TRBD1 (5 bases). The receptor comes from a female donor with Graves disease. The CDR3 region has the DNA TGTGCCAGCAGTTACGGTGGGGACCCGAACACTGAAGCTTTCTCT. Amino acids: CASSYGGDPNTEAFS.